This T cell receptor (beta chain) was retrieved from a study of shared T cell receptors in the human thymus. Data came from immunoSEQ multiplex PCR; TCRdb stores just in-frame clones and leaves some out. The profile shows 600,000 to 900,000 clones, roughly 88% of them singletons. The V segment lost 9 bases and the J segment 2 bases; nucleotides outside the gene matches: 7. CDR1 is MNHEY and CDR2 is SMNVEV in the germline V gene (reference sequence). The length of the CDR3 is 15 residues. Separately, the same data were catalogued under a study of human thymus T cells. From that study: Use of V and J genes seemed skewed within the thymic and blood repertoires.

The TCR originated in a girl under two years old with a congenital heart defect. The chain is built from TRBV27 and TRBJ2-7, with 13 bases matching TRBD2. Sequenced material: thymocytes. CDR3 in DNA: TGTGCCAGTTCGGGACTAGCGGGGAATCCCTACGAGCAGTACTTC. Translation: CASSGLAGNPYEQYF.